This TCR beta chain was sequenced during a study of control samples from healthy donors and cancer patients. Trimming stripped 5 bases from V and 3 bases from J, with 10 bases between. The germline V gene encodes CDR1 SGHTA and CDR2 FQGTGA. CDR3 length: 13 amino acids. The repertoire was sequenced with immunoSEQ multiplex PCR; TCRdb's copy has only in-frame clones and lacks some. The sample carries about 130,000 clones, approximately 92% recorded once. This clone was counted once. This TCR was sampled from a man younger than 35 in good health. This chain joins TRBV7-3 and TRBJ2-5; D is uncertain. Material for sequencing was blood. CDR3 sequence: CASSLTPKETQYF. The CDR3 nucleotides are TGTGCCAGCAGCCTCACTCCCAAAGAGACCCAGTACTTC. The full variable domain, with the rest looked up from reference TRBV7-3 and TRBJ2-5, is GAGVSQTPSNKVTEKGKYVELRCDPISGHTALYWYRQSLGQGPEFLIYFQGTGAADDSGLPNDRFFAVRPEGSVSTLKIQRTERGDSAVYLCASSLTPKETQYFGPGTRLLVL.